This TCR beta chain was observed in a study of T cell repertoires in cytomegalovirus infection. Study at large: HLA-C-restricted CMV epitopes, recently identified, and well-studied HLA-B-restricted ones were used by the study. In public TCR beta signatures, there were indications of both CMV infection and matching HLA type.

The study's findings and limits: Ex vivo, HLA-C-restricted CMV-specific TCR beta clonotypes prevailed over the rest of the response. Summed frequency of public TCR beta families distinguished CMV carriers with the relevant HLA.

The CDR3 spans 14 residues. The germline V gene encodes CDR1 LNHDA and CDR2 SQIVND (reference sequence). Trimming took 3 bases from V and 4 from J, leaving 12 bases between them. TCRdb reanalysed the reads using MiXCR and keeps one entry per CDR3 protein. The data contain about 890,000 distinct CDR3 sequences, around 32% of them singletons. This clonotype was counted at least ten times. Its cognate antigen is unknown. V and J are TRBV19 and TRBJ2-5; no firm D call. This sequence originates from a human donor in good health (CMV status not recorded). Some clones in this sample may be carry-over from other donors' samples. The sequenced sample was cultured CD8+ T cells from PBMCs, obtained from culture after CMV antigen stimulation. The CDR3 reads CASSITRSRETQYF. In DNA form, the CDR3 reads TGTGCCAGTAGTATTACCCGGTCACGAGAGACCCAGTACTTC.